This paragraph reports one TCR beta chain. Its target is unknown. Investigators reverse transcribed all isolated RNA, so they sequenced expressed TCRB transcripts. Assay: immunoSEQ multiplex PCR; the TCRdb copy retains only in-frame clones and omits some. The table includes hundreds of thousands of clones, around 28% detected once. Trimming shortened V by 2 bases and J by 5 bases, and 16 bases separated the two germline ends. Germline V CDR1 and CDR2: GTSNPN, SVGIG (reference sequence). The CDR3 extends over 14 amino acids. This sample is part of a study of beta chain features in type 1 diabetes. Whole-study findings and limits: TCRB CDR3s from Type 1 diabetes patients were moderately but significantly shorter in all four CD4+ subsets.

Sequenced input: naive CD4+ T cells from blood. This chain connects TRBV30 to TRBJ2-7; D uncertain. This clonotype was sampled from a man aged 18 to 30 in good health. The CDR3 bases are TGTGCCTGGAGTCGGTTATTAGAACTCCACGAGCAGTACTTC. Protein product: CAWSRLLELHEQYF.